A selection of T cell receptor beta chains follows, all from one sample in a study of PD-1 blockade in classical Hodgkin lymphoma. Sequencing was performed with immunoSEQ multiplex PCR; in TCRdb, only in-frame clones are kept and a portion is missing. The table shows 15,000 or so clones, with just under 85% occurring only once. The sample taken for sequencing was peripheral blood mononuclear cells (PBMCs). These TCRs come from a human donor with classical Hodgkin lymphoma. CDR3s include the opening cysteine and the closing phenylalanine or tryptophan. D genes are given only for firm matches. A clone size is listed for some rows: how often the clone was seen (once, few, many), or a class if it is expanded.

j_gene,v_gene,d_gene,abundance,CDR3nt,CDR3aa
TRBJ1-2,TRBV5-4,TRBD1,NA,TGTGCCAGCAGGTTACAGGGGAACTATGGCCACACCTTC,CASRLQGNYGHTF
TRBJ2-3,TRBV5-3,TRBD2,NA,TGTGCCAGAAGTCGACTAGCGGGAGGCACAGATACGCAGTATTTT,CARSRLAGGTDTQYF
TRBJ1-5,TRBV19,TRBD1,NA,TGTGCCAGTACCCGGGACAGTCTTAGAATTGGGAATCAGCCCCAGCATTTT,CASTRDSLRIGNQPQHF
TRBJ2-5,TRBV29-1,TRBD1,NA,TGCAGCGTTGACTATAGGGGGCCAGAGACCCAGTACTTC,CSVDYRGPETQYF
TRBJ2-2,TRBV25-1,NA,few,TGTGCCAGCAGTGAAATAAGTTTCACCGGGGAGCTGTTTTTT,CASSEISFTGELFF
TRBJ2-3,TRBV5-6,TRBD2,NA,TGTGCCAGCAGCAGGCTAGCGGGAGGAGATACGCAGTATTTT,CASSRLAGGDTQYF
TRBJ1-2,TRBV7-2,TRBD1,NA,TGTGCCAGCAGCCCTCGACAGGGATCATATGGCTACACCTTC,CASSPRQGSYGYTF
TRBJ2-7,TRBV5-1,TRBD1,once,TGCGCCAGCAGTTTTAATGGACAGGGTAAGGAAGAGCAGTACTTC,CASSFNGQGKEEQYF
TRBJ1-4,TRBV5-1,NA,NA,TGCGCCAGCAGCGCGAGAGGATCATCGGGAAAACTGTTTTTT,CASSARGSSGKLFF
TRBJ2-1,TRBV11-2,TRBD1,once,TGTGCCAGCAGCTTGGGACAGGCCCCCTACAATGAGCAGTTCTTC,CASSLGQAPYNEQFF
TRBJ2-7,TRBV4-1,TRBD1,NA,TGCGCCAGCAGCCAAGGGGGACAGGGGTACGAGCAGTACTTC,CASSQGGQGYEQYF
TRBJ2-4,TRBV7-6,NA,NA,TGTGCCAGCAGCTTTGGGCTGGGTCTGGGTGACGGGACCAAAAACATTCAGTACTTC,CASSFGLGLGDGTKNIQYF
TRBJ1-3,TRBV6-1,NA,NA,TGTGCCACCGCCGTCGGGGGGAGTGGAAACACCATATATTTT,CATAVGGSGNTIYF
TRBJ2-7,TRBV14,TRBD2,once,TGTGCCAGCAGCCAAGCTGCGGGAGTCGAAGAGCAGTACTTC,CASSQAAGVEEQYF
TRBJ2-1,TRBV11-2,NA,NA,TGTGCCAGCAGCCTCCGCGCTCGAAATGAGCAGTTCTTC,CASSLRARNEQFF
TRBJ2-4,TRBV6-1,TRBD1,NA,TGTGCCAGCAGTAACCCGGGACAGAGGATTCAGTACTTC,CASSNPGQRIQYF
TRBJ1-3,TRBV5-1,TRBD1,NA,TGCGCCAGCAGCGCCGGGACAGGGTACGGCACCATATATTTT,CASSAGTGYGTIYF
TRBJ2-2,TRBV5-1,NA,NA,TGCGCCAGCAGCTTAGCGAACACCGGGGAGCTGTTTTTT,CASSLANTGELFF
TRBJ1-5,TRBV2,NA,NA,TGTGCCAGCAGTGTTAGTTCGGGCAATCAGCCCCAGCATTTT,CASSVSSGNQPQHF
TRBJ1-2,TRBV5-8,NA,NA,TGTGCCATCATAGGCCCCTCCGACGGGAACTATGGCTACACCTTC,CAIIGPSDGNYGYTF
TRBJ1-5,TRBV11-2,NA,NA,TGTGCCAGCAGCTTAGACCGGGGGCCAACCTTGAATTATAGCAATCAGCCCCAGCATTTT,CASSLDRGPTLNYSNQPQHF
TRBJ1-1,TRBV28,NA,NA,TGTGCCAGCAGTTTATACGTCACTGAAGCTTTCTTT,CASSLYVTEAFF
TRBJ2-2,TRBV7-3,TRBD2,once,TGTGCCAGCAGCTTAGCGGGAGTTGCCGGGGAGCTGTTTTTT,CASSLAGVAGELFF
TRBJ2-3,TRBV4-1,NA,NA,TGCGCCAGCAGCCAAGTCGGAGCGATGACAGATACGCAGTATTTT,CASSQVGAMTDTQYF
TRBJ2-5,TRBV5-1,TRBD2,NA,TGCGCCAGCAGCACTCGACTAGCGGGGCCTCGAGAGACCCAGTACTTC,CASSTRLAGPRETQYF
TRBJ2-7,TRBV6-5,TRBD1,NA,TGTGCCAGCAGCCCGACAGGGTTCGGCGAGCAGTACTTC,CASSPTGFGEQYF
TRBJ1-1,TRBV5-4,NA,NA,TGTGCCAGCACCTATATTAGGGGGGGAGGCACTGAAGCTTTCTTT,CASTYIRGGGTEAFF
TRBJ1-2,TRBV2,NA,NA,TGTGCCAGCAGCCCCCGTTATTACACCTTC,CASSPRYYTF
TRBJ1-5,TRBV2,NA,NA,TGTGCCAGCAGCCAGGGAGAAGGCAATCAGCCCCAGCATTTT,CASSQGEGNQPQHF
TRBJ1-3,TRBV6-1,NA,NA,TGTGCCAGCAGGGCGACAGCAGCCCGGGACACCATATATTTT,CASRATAARDTIYF
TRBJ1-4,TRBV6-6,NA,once,TGTGCCAGCAGTTACCGAACAGGTGCGAAACTGTTTTTT,CASSYRTGAKLFF